These 13 T cell receptor beta chains came from one sample sequenced in a study of shared clonotypes between healthy human individuals. Only in-frame clones appear in the TCRdb table, and some are missing; sequencing was by immunoSEQ multiplex PCR. The profile shows a few million clones, approximately 95% of them singletons. The sequenced material came from naive CD4+ T cells from PBMCs. The subset was: CD45RA+ positively selected. The receptors here all came from a man between 18 and 29 years old in good health. Some clones in this sample may be carry-over from other donors' samples.

V gene TRBV27 combines with J gene TRBJ2-6; the match to TRBD1 covers 10 bases. Per germline, CDR1 MNHEY and CDR2 SMNVEV (reference sequence). This CDR3 has 19 residues. The V segment lost 1 base and the J segment 0 bases; nucleotides outside the gene matches: 6. The DNA of the CDR3 is TGTGCCAGCAGTTTATGGGGACAGGGGCTTAGCTCTGGGGCCAACGTCCTGACTTTC. Translating it yields CASSLWGQGLSSGANVLTF.

The rearrangement uses TRBV5-6 and TRBJ2-6; a possible D gene is TRBD2 (6 bases). Germline CDR1 is SGHDT and CDR2 is YYEEEE. V was trimmed by 7 bases and J by 3 bases, leaving 14 bases between them. The CDR3 consists of 15 residues. Written as DNA, the CDR3 is TGTGCCAGCCAGACTAGGGGACGTGGGGCCAACGTCCTGACTTTC. It is translated as CASQTRGRGANVLTF. The whole variable domain, filled in from reference TRBV5-6 and TRBJ2-6, reads DAGVTQSPTHLIKTRGQQVTLRCSPKSGHDTVSWYQQALGQGPQFIFQYYEEEERQRGNFPDRFSGHQFPNYSSELNVNALLLGDSALYLCASQTRGRGANVLTFGAGSRLTVL.

The chain recombines TRBV5-1 with TRBJ2-7; no clear D gene. This CDR3 comprises 15 residues. V lost 4 bases to trimming and J lost 8 bases, with 22 bases between them. In germline, CDR1 is SGHRS, CDR2 YFSETQ. CDR3 sequence reads: CASSPIPERLGQQYF. In nucleotides, the CDR3 is TGCGCCAGCAGCCCGATTCCCGAGCGACTCGGGCAGCAGTACTTC.

The chain has TRBV11-2 and TRBJ2-5; 8 bases match TRBD2. This CDR3 has 14 amino acids. V lost 5 bases to trimming and J lost 5 bases; unmatched junction nucleotides: 7. Per germline, CDR1 SGHAT and CDR2 FQNNGV. The CDR3 DNA follows: TGTGCCAGCAGCCCAAGCGGGAGCGCGGAGACCCAGTACTTC. Its translation is CASSPSGSAETQYF.

This clone came up a few times. This chain joins TRBV18 and TRBJ1-1; TRBD1 is a possible D gene (5 bases). The germline V gene encodes CDR1 KGHSH and CDR2 LQKENI. The CDR3 loop spans 14 amino acids. The germline V and J ends were trimmed by 4 bases and 7 bases, with 16 bases remaining between them. CDR3 protein: CASSQTSRESEAFF. DNA of the CDR3: TGTGCCAGCTCACAAACCAGCAGGGAAAGTGAAGCTTTCTTT.

V usage is TRBV4-1 and J usage is TRBJ1-2; D unclear. Germline CDR1 is MGHRA and CDR2 is YSYEKL. The CDR3 is 13 amino acids. Trimming took off 5 bases at V and 4 bases at J, with 11 bases between the two ends. CDR3 in amino acids: CASSARKTYGYTF. CDR3 in DNA: TGCGCCAGCAGCGCCCGAAAGACCTATGGCTACACCTTC.

CDR3 region: CASSHTRDRANQPQHF. CDR3 bases: TGTGCCAGCAGCCACACCCGGGACAGGGCTAATCAGCCCCAGCATTTT. This sequence joins TRBV4-2 and TRBJ1-5; 9 nucleotides line up with TRBD1. The V segment lost 3 bases and the J segment 4 bases; nucleotides outside the gene matches: 7. CDR3 size: 16 residues. Germline-derived CDR1 and CDR2 are LGHNA and YNFKEQ.

The gene calls are TRBV15 and TRBJ1-2; tentatively, D is TRBD1 (5 bases). The CDR3 consists of 16 residues. V gave up 0 bases and J gave up 1 base, with 12 bases separating them. Germline CDR1 and CDR2: LNHNV and YYDKDF (reference sequence). Here the CDR3 reads CATSRDRREGNYGYTF. CDR3 in DNA: TGTGCCACCAGCAGAGATCGCAGGGAAGGTAACTATGGCTACACCTTC.

The genes are TRBV25-1 and TRBJ2-7; D is uncertain. The CDR3 contains 11 residues. The germline gives CDR1 MGHDK, CDR2 SYGVNS. V lost 10 bases, J lost 2 bases, and 9 bases lay in between. The CDR3: CATGHPYEQYF. For the CDR3, the DNA is TGTGCCACGGGCCACCCCTACGAGCAGTACTTC.

This sequence joins TRBV28 and TRBJ2-7; the D gene is possibly TRBD1 (6 bases). The length of the CDR3 is 12 residues. CDR1 and CDR2 (germline): MDHEN, SYDVKM. V shed 8 bases and J shed 5 bases, with 13 bases lying between them. DNA for the CDR3: TGTGCCAGCGCAAAAACAGGGCACGAGCAGTACTTC. Amino acid sequence: CASAKTGHEQYF.

This chain joins TRBV28 and TRBJ2-7; TRBD2 aligns across 7 bases. V was clipped by 10 bases and J by 0 bases; unmatched bases: 6. CDR3 length equals 13 residues. Germline CDR1 MDHEN, CDR2 SYDVKM. CDR3 DNA: TGTGCCACCACGGGAGGAAGCTCCTACGAGCAGTACTTC. This encodes CATTGGSSYEQYF.

The chain combines TRBV12-5 with TRBJ1-2, with 7 nucleotides matching TRBD1. The V gene's germline CDR1 is LGHNT and CDR2 FRNRAP. With 6 bases clipped from V and 8 bases from J, the junction kept 9 bases outside the gene matches. The CDR3 is 13 amino acids. The CDR3 nucleotides read TGTGCTAGTGGATCCGACAGGGTGGTGGGCTACACCTTC. This translates into CASGSDRVVGYTF.

This rearrangement joins TRBV30 to TRBJ1-1; D remains ambiguous. This CDR3 is 15 amino acids long. The V and J ends lost 0 bases and 3 bases respectively, with 14 bases between them. CDR1 GTSNPN and CDR2 SVGIG come from the germline V gene (reference sequence). The CDR3 loop is CAWSVWAVGDTEAFF. CDR3 coding DNA: TGTGCCTGGAGTGTATGGGCGGTTGGGGACACTGAAGCTTTCTTT.